What follows are 14 T cell receptor beta chains derived from one specimen sequenced in a study of T cell changes during pregnancy in multiple sclerosis. Sequencing was performed with immunoSEQ multiplex PCR; in TCRdb, only in-frame clones are kept and a portion is missing. The data show roughly 30,000 clones, with about 83% seen just once and around 8% held by the top ten. The sequences come from CD8+ T cells from peripheral blood mononuclear cells, collected after pregnancy. Receptors were obtained from a female donor with multiple sclerosis, enrolled in a pregnancy study.

The genes are TRBV4-1 and TRBJ1-1; D gene ambiguous. CDR1 and CDR2 from the germline V gene are MGHRA and YSYEKL. The CDR3 runs to 15 residues. Trimming took off 1 base at V and 0 bases at J, with 9 bases between the two ends. The DNA of the CDR3 is TGCGCCAGCAGCCAAGGGAGAGCAATGAACACTGAAGCTTTCTTT. Translating gives CASSQGRAMNTEAFF.

The gene calls are TRBV28 and TRBJ2-3; possibly TRBD2 for D (5 bases). The germline CDR1 and CDR2 sequences are MDHEN and SYDVKM. V was cut by 3 bases and J by 11 bases, with 12 bases left in between. The CDR3 spans 12 residues. The CDR3 nucleotides read TGTGCCAGCAGTTTCTCAATGGGGAGGCAGTATTTT. It codes for CASSFSMGRQYF.

The V and J genes are TRBV4-2 and TRBJ1-2; D not resolved. The germline CDR1 and CDR2 sequences are LGHNA and YNFKEQ. The CDR3 has 15 residues. The V gene lost 1 base and the J gene lost 4 bases, with 13 bases spanning the gap. The CDR3 loop reads CASSQGLSSAYGYTF. CDR3 DNA: TGTGCCAGCAGCCAAGGTCTGAGCAGCGCCTATGGCTACACCTTC.

The gene calls are TRBV7-9 and TRBJ1-1, with D possibly being TRBD1 (6 bases). Germline V gene sequence: CDR1 SEHNR, CDR2 FQNEAQ (reference sequence). Trimming stripped 1 base from V and 4 bases from J, with 10 bases between. The CDR3 extends over 14 amino acids. CDR3 sequence reads: CASSLVGGGTEAFF. DNA of the CDR3: TGTGCCAGCAGCTTAGTGGGAGGGGGCACTGAAGCTTTCTTT.

J is TRBJ2-5 and V is TRBV28; 8 nucleotides agree with TRBD1. The V segment lost 5 bases and the J segment 1 base; nucleotides outside the gene matches: 6. The CDR3 is 15 residues long. Germline CDR1 is MDHEN and CDR2 is SYDVKM. The CDR3 loop is CASSPGQDVQETQYF. CDR3 sequence (DNA): TGTGCCAGCAGTCCGGGACAGGATGTCCAAGAGACCCAGTACTTC.

The chain recombines TRBV7-3 with TRBJ1-1; TRBD1 matches 10 bases. Per germline, CDR1 SGHTA and CDR2 FQGTGA. This CDR3 is built from 13 residues. V shed 5 bases, J shed 7 bases, and the junction held 4 bases outside the gene matches. CDR3 sequence (DNA): TGTGCCAGCAGCCCTGGACAGGGGGTTGAAGCTTTCTTT. Translation: CASSPGQGVEAFF.

This chain links TRBV6-1 with TRBJ2-7; possible D gene TRBD2, 5 bases. Germline CDR1 MNHNS, CDR2 SASEGT. The CDR3 runs to 17 residues. Between the trimmed V and J ends, which lost 3 bases and 1 base, there was a span of 19 bases. The CDR3 loop reads CASSEPDGIPTSYEQYF. As DNA, the CDR3 is TGTGCCAGCAGTGAGCCAGACGGGATCCCTACATCCTACGAGCAGTACTTC.

The V call is TRBV6-1, the J call TRBJ2-6, with D possibly matching TRBD1 (6 bases). Germline loops: CDR1 MNHNS, CDR2 SASEGT. Trimming removed 1 base at V and 4 bases at J, with 11 bases between. The CDR3 runs to 16 residues. The CDR3 is CASSEVTGSGANVLTF. CDR3 DNA: TGTGCCAGCAGTGAAGTTACAGGGTCAGGGGCCAACGTCCTGACTTTC.

The genes are TRBV9 and TRBJ2-7; 8 bases line up with TRBD1. This CDR3 is 18 amino acids long. CDR1 is SGDLS and CDR2 is YYNGEE in the germline V gene. V lost 2 bases to trimming and J lost 0 bases; unmatched junction nucleotides: 13. The CDR3 loop reads CASSVSPGADRDSYEQYF. CDR3 nucleotide sequence: TGTGCCAGCAGCGTTAGCCCTGGGGCGGACAGGGACTCCTACGAGCAGTACTTC.

The genes are TRBV4-3 and TRBJ2-7; 7 bases match TRBD2. Unmatched junction bases numbered 12, after V lost 4 bases and J lost 0 bases. Germline-derived CDR1 and CDR2 are LGHNA and YSLEER. The CDR3 has 17 amino acids. This chain's CDR3 is CASSPLFGGLLSYEQYF. CDR3 coding DNA: TGCGCCAGCAGCCCCCTCTTCGGGGGGTTGCTCTCCTACGAGCAGTACTTC.

V and J are TRBV13 and TRBJ2-3, with 7 bases matching TRBD2. This CDR3 comprises 16 residues. In germline, CDR1 is PRHDT, CDR2 FYEKMQ (reference sequence). Trimming removed 5 bases from V and 0 bases from J; junction bases left unmatched: 8. The CDR3 loop is CASSQRTSWSTDTQYF. The CDR3, as DNA: TGTGCCAGCAGCCAGCGGACTAGTTGGAGCACAGATACGCAGTATTTT.

This clone was observed a few times. V usage is TRBV7-9 and J usage is TRBJ1-3; 7 bases line up with TRBD1. The CDR3 totals 15 residues. Trimming at V came to 5 bases and at J to 7 bases, leaving 11 bases not matched to a gene. Per the germline V gene, CDR1 is SEHNR and CDR2 is FQNEAQ (reference sequence). The CDR3 loop is CASSPAYRGWNTIYF. CDR3 sequence (DNA): TGTGCCAGCAGCCCAGCGTACAGGGGATGGAACACCATATATTTT.

The table lists this clone with a few counts. The limits of the CDR3 on the DNA are not certain, so only TCRdb's listed CDR3 is given. The chain carries TRBV5-4 and TRBJ1-2; TRBD1, the table's D call, was not compared with the DNA. Germline-derived CDR1 and CDR2 are SGHNT and YYREEE (reference sequence). A total of 11 residues make up the CDR3, ends included. The CDR3 sequence is CASSFGQGSTF.

The chain couples TRBV7-3 to TRBJ2-5; the D is unclear. Germline CDR1 reads SGHTA; CDR2 reads FQGTGA. Trimming pared 5 bases from V and 5 bases from J, leaving 6 bases between. This CDR3 is built from 11 residues. The CDR3 here is CASSQRETQYF. DNA of the CDR3: TGTGCCAGCAGCCAACGGGAGACCCAGTACTTC.